This TCR beta chain derives from a study of molecular identifiers for immune sequencing clone quantification listed by TCRdb under 2018. A note on the overall study: For a replicate experiment, RNA from around 20,000 or 99,000 naive CD8 T cells was divided into five aliquots, of which four were sequenced. This methods study used CD8 T cells to benchmark TCR RNA copy counting and molecular-identifier clustering-based TCR repertoire sequencing (MIDCIRS).

Including cysteine and phenylalanine, the CDR3 has 12 amino acids. The CDR3 DNA has 36 bases and is translated from base 1. The germline V gene yields SQVTM for CDR1 and ANQGSEA for CDR2. V lost 2 bases and J lost 0 bases; the stretch between them is 4 bases long. This clonotype was observed at least ten times. Its antigen is still unknown. Per-base qualities were not stored, and no clone one base away is much larger. Naive CD8 T cell libraries were made from around 20,000 to 1,000,000 sorted cells using 10%, 30% or 50% of purified RNA. Naive CD8 T cells were FACS-sorted as CD8+CD4-CCR7+CD45RA+ on a BD FACSAria II into RLT Plus buffer. To test detection sensitivity, Jurkat RNA equal to around 10 TCR copies was added to samples of roughly 18,000-1,000,000 naive CD8 T cells. Enrichment of CD8 T cells was performed with RosetteSep CD8+ T Cell Enrichment Cocktail and Ficoll-Paque, after which ACK red cell lysis was carried out.

Study-wide conclusions, independent of this receptor: In CMV-specific effector cells, over 99% of molecules were held by clones above 20 RNA copies, whereas under 1% of molecules were held by such clones in naive cells. Even against a background of approximately 1 million naive CD8 T cells, spiked-in Jurkat TCR RNA amounting to a single cell's worth was reported to be detectable. The naive libraries included spiked-in Jurkat TCR RNA (roughly 11 copies' worth), and this RNA is not part of the donor repertoire. About 3 recovered TCR RNA copies per cell were obtained by modeling, versus around 10 by digital PCR, implying a capture efficiency of 30% to 35%. When barcode sub-clustering was left out, chimeric consensus sequences inflated TCR diversity, with chimeras reaching as high as 47%. Highly expanded clone sizes could be underestimated because identical TCR molecules may share a barcode.

Libraries were built with PCR. The sample was run on a NextSeq 500. Preparation of bulk TCR libraries followed a previously described approach, with the TCR primers listed in Table S5. The Qiagen AllPrep DNA/RNA kit was used to purify total RNA. Before analysis, reads from multiple sequencing runs of the same library were pooled. The paper's data handling went like this. Only reads with exact TCR constant sequence were kept, trimmed to 150 nt, and grouped by their 12-nt molecular barcodes. Reads in each barcode group were sub-clustered using a 15% Levenshtein threshold, and a quality-weighted consensus sequence was built for each RNA molecule. Non-functional sequences were discarded, and so were lower-count sequences lying one edit away from another sequence. On the basis of fitting two negative binomial distributions, barcode sub-clusters with fewer than 20% of the maximum read count were discarded. TCRdb handled the public reads itself, with Q25 trimming in fastp and clone calling in MiXCR, and kept productive beta chains. Each entry is one CDR3 protein sequence, shown with its most common DNA and genes. TCRdb, not the original authors, processed these V and J calls. In all, the sample holds roughly 320,000 distinct CDR3 sequences, and about 22% of those were seen once. The ten most abundant clones make up 0.7% to 0.95% of the sample.

Recombination joined TRBV29-1 with TRBJ1-1, with no reliable assignment of the D segment. Material for sequencing was naive CD8+ T cells from blood, with Jurkat cell RNA spiked in. The cell subset or site tag for this specimen amounts to: FACS-sorted CD8+CD4-CCR7+CD45RA+ naive T cells. The TCR originated in a human donor in good health. Some libraries in this study had Jurkat cell RNA spiked in. The CDR3 region reads CSVELMNTEAFF. The DNA sequence reads TGCAGCGTTGAACTGATGAACACTGAAGCTTTCTTT.